This is a list of T cell receptor beta chains from one sample in a study of blood T cell repertoires in COVID-19. Libraries were prepared by immunoSEQ multiplex PCR; TCRdb keeps only in-frame clonotypes and omits some of them. This sample carries 85,000 to 100,000 clones, about 81% of them seen once, and the ten largest clones take approximately 15%. The sequenced material came from peripheral blood. These receptors originate from a woman aged 60-75 years with acute or convalescent COVID-19. CDR3s include the opening cysteine and the closing phenylalanine or tryptophan. The D gene is left open where the match is weak. Not all rows give a size; the values are once, few, many and, for expanded clones, a class.

d_call clone_size j_call v_call cdr3_nt cdr3_aa
TRBD2 few TRBJ2-1 TRBV9 TGTGCCAGCAGCGCGACCCTTAGCGGGGGGCCCTTCAATGAGCAGTTCTTC CASSATLSGGPFNEQFF
TRBD1 - TRBJ1-1 TRBV6-1 TGTGCCAGCAGTGAATTCGGGAGACAGGGGAACACTGAAGCTTTCTTT CASSEFGRQGNTEAFF
- - TRBJ2-6 TRBV4-1 TGCGCCAGCAGCCTACAGGGTGCAGGGGCCAACGTCCTGACTTTC CASSLQGAGANVLTF
TRBD1 - TRBJ2-7 TRBV5-1 TGCGCCAGCAGCTTGGGCGCTACAGGGGTCGAGCAGTACTTC CASSLGATGVEQYF
TRBD1 - TRBJ2-2 TRBV19 TGTGCCAGTAGGAGACAGGGTGTCTACACCGGGGAGCTGTTTTTT CASRRQGVYTGELFF
- - TRBJ2-5 TRBV5-6 TGTGCCAGCAGCTCCACAACAGGGATCCCACAAGAGACCCAGTACTTC CASSSTTGIPQETQYF
TRBD1 - TRBJ1-1 TRBV19 TGTGCCAGTACCCACCCGGACAGGGTCTCAGCTTTCTTT CASTHPDRVSAFF
- - TRBJ1-6 TRBV10-3 TGTGCCATCAGTGAAGGGGGAATCAATTCACCCCTCCACTTT CAISEGGINSPLHF
TRBD1 once TRBJ1-5 TRBV6-5 TGTGCCAGCACCCAAGCGGGACAGGGTAATCAGCCCCAGCATTTT CASTQAGQGNQPQHF
TRBD2 - TRBJ2-5 TRBV6-2/TRBV6-3 TGTGCCAGCAGTTACGAGCTAGCGGGTAGGGAGACCCAGTACTTC CASSYELAGRETQYF
- - TRBJ1-5 TRBV7-3 TGTGCCAAAAAGGAGAATCAGCCCCAGCATTTT CAKKENQPQHF
- - TRBJ2-5 TRBV9 TGTGCCAGCAGCCAGGGGCAGTTCCAAGAGACCCAGTACTTC CASSQGQFQETQYF
- - TRBJ2-3 TRBV4-1 TGCGCCAGCAGCCAAACGTCCACAACAGGCAGGTTAACAGATACGCAGTATTTT CASSQTSTTGRLTDTQYF
- - TRBJ1-6 TRBV7-9 TGTGCCAGCAGCCCCGGGGGCGTCGGGGGGGAGAATTCACCCCTCCACTTT CASSPGGVGGENSPLHF
- - TRBJ1-5 TRBV28 TGTGCCAGCAGCAGGGTTACCGGACAGCCCCAGCATTTT CASSRVTGQPQHF
TRBD1 - TRBJ1-6 TRBV7-6 TGTGCCAGCAGCCCAATGACAGGGGGAGAGCGGTCACCCCTCCACTTT CASSPMTGGERSPLHF
- - TRBJ1-5 TRBV4-3 TGCGCCAGCAGCCAAGATTGGAGTACCGGCAATCAGCCCCAGCATTTT CASSQDWSTGNQPQHF
- - TRBJ1-2 TRBV19 TGTGCCAGTACCACCCCGGGACACTCGGTCTATGGCTACACCTTC CASTTPGHSVYGYTF
- - TRBJ1-1 TRBV5-6 TGTGCCAGCCTGGTGCTAATGAACACTGAAGCTTTCTTT CASLVLMNTEAFF
- - TRBJ2-5 TRBV30 TGTGCCTGGAGTCGGTCCGGGTTCCAAGAGACCCAGTACTTC CAWSRSGFQETQYF
TRBD2 - TRBJ2-3 TRBV5-1 TGCGCCAGCAGTCAAACTAGCGGGAGAACAGATACGCAGTATTTT CASSQTSGRTDTQYF
TRBD2 - TRBJ2-3 TRBV2 TGTGCCAGCGCCTGGACTAGCGGGGGGGCGGGGGATACGCAGTATTTT CASAWTSGGAGDTQYF
TRBD1 - TRBJ1-1 TRBV27 TGTGCCAGCAGTACTGAGACAGGGGGCACTGAAGCTTTCTTT CASSTETGGTEAFF
- - TRBJ1-2 TRBV6-5 TGTGCCAGCAGTCCCCGGCCCGGGGGCTATGGCTACACCTTC CASSPRPGGYGYTF
TRBD2 - TRBJ2-3 TRBV5-1 TGCGCCAGCAGCTTAATGGGGCGGGGGGTTACAGATACGCAGTATTTT CASSLMGRGVTDTQYF
- few TRBJ1-6 TRBV2 TGTGCCAGCAGTGAAGCGCGAGTTAATTCACCCCTCCACTTT CASSEARVNSPLHF